This TCR beta chain was captured by sequencing in a study of T cells in Graves' hyperthyroidism and ophthalmopathy. Study observations and caveats: Ophthalmopathy was distinguished from stable hyperthyroidism by 13 V-J signatures. Most expanded thyroid clonotypes above 0.001 also appeared in blood.

Comment on this clonotype: Its antigen is not identified.

Researchers amplified the TCR beta CDR3 regions from RNA transcripts. First-round RT-PCR targeting the TCR CDR3 was performed with the HTBI primer set. TCRdb re-called the multiplex PCR reads through MiXCR, storing one row per CDR3 protein. The table has 550,000 to 600,000 distinct CDR3 sequences, about half seen once. Uncontrolled infection, other autoimmune disease, pregnancy or lactation barred patients from enrollment. V was pared by 2 bases and J by 5 bases, with 12 bases between. The CDR3 is 14 amino acids. Germline V gives CDR1 MNHEY, CDR2 SVGAGI. V gene TRBV6-5 combines with J gene TRBJ1-1; D gene uncertain. Material: peripheral blood or thyroid tissue (not recorded which). This TCR derives from an adult woman with Graves' disease, either hyperthyroidism or ophthalmopathy (not recorded which). The CDR3 protein is CASSYSRTGTEAFF. The CDR3, as DNA: TGTGCCAGCAGTTACAGCCGGACGGGGACTGAAGCTTTCTTT.